Shown below are 29 T cell receptor beta chains from a single sample sequenced in a study of blood T cell repertoires in COVID-19. The method was immunoSEQ multiplex PCR; TCRdb's version includes in-frame clones alone and lacks a portion of them. The table has about 250,000 clones, about four fifths seen once. Sequencing was carried out using peripheral blood. These receptors all stem from a man aged 80 or over with acute or convalescent COVID-19.

The chain recombines TRBV6-6 with TRBJ2-1, with 10 bases that match TRBD1. The CDR3 runs to 16 residues. Germline CDR1 is MNHNY and CDR2 is SVGAGI (reference sequence). V was pared by 5 bases and J by 3 bases, with 7 bases of the junction left unmatched. CDR3 DNA: TGTGCCAGCAGTCGATTCCGGGACAGGGGCTACAATGAGCAGTTCTTC. Translation: CASSRFRDRGYNEQFF.

V is TRBV2 and J is TRBJ1-2, with D maybe TRBD1 (6 bases). The CDR3 consists of 13 residues. CDR1 SNHLY and CDR2 FYNNEI come from the germline V gene. V was pared by 7 bases and J by 2 bases, with 11 bases between. CDR3 nucleotides: TGTGCCAGCACATGGACAGAAAACTATGGCTACACCTTC. Translation gives CASTWTENYGYTF.

This chain joins TRBV12-3 or TRBV12-4 and TRBJ2-1; TRBD2 aligns across 8 bases. The V segment lost 3 bases and the J segment 10 bases; nucleotides outside the gene matches: 2. CDR3 length equals 12 residues. The CDR3 region has the DNA TGTGCCAGCAGTTTGACGGGAGGGGAGCAGTTCTTC. This sequence encodes CASSLTGGEQFF.

In its sample, this clone was seen a few times. V usage is TRBV28 and J usage is TRBJ1-5; D not certain. CDR3 length equals 12 residues. Germline CDR1 MDHEN, CDR2 SYDVKM. V was cut by 1 base and J by 8 bases, with 6 bases left in between. The CDR3 is CASSLLSEPQHF. The CDR3 DNA sequence: TGTGCCAGCAGTTTATTGAGTGAGCCCCAGCATTTT.

This chain links TRBV2 with TRBJ1-5; the match to TRBD1 covers 7 bases. CDR3 length equals 14 residues. From germline, CDR1 is SNHLY and CDR2 FYNNEI. V trimming: 4 bases; J trimming: 7 bases; junction bases outside the gene matches: 7. For the CDR3, the DNA is TGTGCCAGCAGTGGACAGGGATCAAGCCAGCCCCAGCATTTT. It specifies CASSGQGSSQPQHF.

This clone was recorded once. This chain connects TRBV5-1 to TRBJ2-1; TRBD1 matches at 7 bases. Germline V lookup: CDR1 SGHRS, CDR2 YFSETQ. Unmatched junction bases numbered 7, after V lost 3 bases and J lost 1 base. CDR3 length: 16 amino acids. CDR3 sequence reads: CASSSPAGGSYNEQFF. The CDR3 coding sequence is TGCGCCAGCAGCTCTCCGGCAGGGGGATCCTACAATGAGCAGTTCTTC.

This clone was picked up a small number of times. The chain employs TRBV24-1 and TRBJ1-4, with D perhaps matching TRBD1 (5 bases). The CDR3 is 16 amino acids. Trimming took 4 bases from V and 8 from J, leaving 19 bases between them. Germline assignment: CDR1 KGHDR and CDR2 SFDVKD. The CDR3 nucleotides read TGTGCCACCAGTGACCCTGCAGGGCCCTATGGGGAAAAACTGTTTTTT. Amino acid sequence: CATSDPAGPYGEKLFF.

This sequence joins TRBV3-1 (or the pseudogene TRBV3-2) and TRBJ1-1; 11 bases line up with TRBD1. Losses at the gene ends were 8 bases for V and 1 base for J; bases not matched to a gene: 9. From germline, CDR1 is LGHDT and CDR2 YNNKEL (reference sequence). CDR3 size: 16 residues. The CDR3 nucleotides read TGTGCCAGCTGCGGGACAGGGGGATCCGGGAACACTGAAGCTTTCTTT. Translation gives CASCGTGGSGNTEAFF.

The V call is TRBV7-9, the J call TRBJ2-1, with unresolved D. The CDR3 consists of 13 residues. The germline V gene has CDR1 SEHNR and CDR2 FQNEAQ (reference sequence). V was shortened by 1 base and J by 7 bases, with 8 bases between the two germline ends. Written as DNA, the CDR3 is TGTGCCAGCAGCTTAGAACTAAATAATGAGCAGTTCTTC. This gives the protein CASSLELNNEQFF.

CDR3 in DNA: TGTGCCAGCAGCCATGCCCGGGACAGGGGGTTTTACGAGCAGTACTTC. Translation gives CASSHARDRGFYEQYF. This chain connects TRBV14 to TRBJ2-7; 11 nucleotides agree with TRBD1. V lost 3 bases, J lost 4 bases, and 8 bases stayed unmatched. The germline V gene encodes CDR1 SGHDN and CDR2 FVKESK. The CDR3 runs to 16 residues. The whole variable domain, filled in from reference TRBV14 and TRBJ2-7, reads EAGVTQFPSHSVIEKGQTVTLRCDPISGHDNLYWYRRVMGKEIKFLLHFVKESKQDESGMPNNRFLAERTGGTYSTLKVQPAELEDSGVYFCASSHARDRGFYEQYFGPGTRLTVT.

V usage is TRBV7-9 and J usage is TRBJ2-3; possible D gene TRBD2, 5 bases. Germline V lookup: CDR1 SEHNR, CDR2 FQNEAQ (reference sequence). This CDR3 spans 17 amino acids. Trimming left V 6 bases short and J 0 bases short, with 19 bases between. CDR3 sequence: CASRRVPRGSSTDTQYF. CDR3 coding DNA: TGTGCCAGCAGACGAGTACCCCGGGGATCTAGCACAGATACGCAGTATTTT. The full variable domain, completed using reference TRBV7-9 and TRBJ2-3, is DTGVSQNPRHKITKRGQNVTFRCDPISEHNRLYWYRQTLGQGPEFLTYFQNEAQLEKSRLLSDRFSAERPKGSFSTLEIQRTEQGDSAMYLCASRRVPRGSSTDTQYFGPGTRLTVL.

This clone was seen a handful of times. V usage is TRBV5-4 and J usage is TRBJ1-1; TRBD1 might be the D (6 bases). The ends were cut back, 0 bases at V and 4 bases at J, with 10 bases in the middle. The CDR3 is 14 amino acids. Germline loops: CDR1 SGHNT, CDR2 YYREEE (reference sequence). CDR3 sequence reads: CASSLDQGSTEAFF. The CDR3 DNA sequence: TGTGCCAGCAGCTTGGACCAGGGGTCCACTGAAGCTTTCTTT. The full variable domain, rest sourced from reference TRBV5-4 and TRBJ1-1, is ETGVTQSPTHLIKTRGQQVTLRCSSQSGHNTVSWYQQALGQGPQFIFQYYREEENGRGNFPPRFSGLQFPNYSSELNVNALELDDSALYLCASSLDQGSTEAFFGQGTRLTVV.

The chain uses TRBV21-1 and TRBJ1-1; the table assigns TRBD1, which was not confirmed against the DNA. TRBV21-1 is designated a pseudogene. This CDR3 region has 14 residues. For the CDR3, the DNA is TGTGCCAGCAGCAATCAGGCCCCGAACACTGAAGCTTTCTTT. Translated: CASSNQAPNTEAFF.

The chain couples TRBV3-1 (or the pseudogene TRBV3-2) to TRBJ2-7; maybe TRBD2 (5 bases). Germline values: CDR1 LGHDT, CDR2 YNNKEL (reference sequence). Trimming took off 4 bases at V and 5 bases at J, with 12 bases between the two ends. The CDR3 is made up of 13 amino acids. The CDR3 loop reads CASSPRGLHEQYF. CDR3 nucleotides: TGTGCCAGCAGCCCCCGGGGTCTCCACGAGCAGTACTTC.

The rearrangement uses TRBV6-5 and TRBJ2-2; 7 bases are shared with TRBD1. The CDR3 is 13 residues long. The V gene end was trimmed by 10 bases and the J gene end by 2 bases; junction bases not matched to a gene: 4. CDR1 is MNHEY and CDR2 is SVGAGI in the germline V gene. CDR3 amino acids: CATTGENTGELFF. The DNA of the CDR3 is TGTGCCACCACAGGGGAAAACACCGGGGAGCTGTTTTTT.

The chain couples TRBV7-7 to TRBJ2-7; D unclear. Germline-derived CDR1 and CDR2 are SSHAT and FNYEAQ (reference sequence). The CDR3 spans 13 residues. The V end lost 0 bases, the J end lost 6 bases, and 9 bases lay between the germline ends. The CDR3 sequence is CASSLAVGSEQYF. CDR3 DNA: TGTGCCAGCAGCTTAGCGGTTGGCAGCGAGCAGTACTTC.

This chain links TRBV10-3 with TRBJ2-7, with D unresolved. Germline lookup yields CDR1 ENHRY and CDR2 SYGVKD. V gave up 5 bases and J gave up 1 base, with 12 bases separating them. CDR3 length: 14 amino acids. The CDR3 nucleotides read TGTGCCATCAGTCCCTACGGTACTTCCTACGAGCAGTACTTC. Translated, it gives CAISPYGTSYEQYF.

The chain combines TRBV29-1 with TRBJ2-7; 9 nucleotides match TRBD1. V trimming: 3 bases; J trimming: 5 bases; junction bases outside the gene matches: 5. The germline V gene encodes CDR1 SQVTM and CDR2 ANQGSEA. The CDR3 runs to 13 residues. The CDR3 bases are TGCAGCGTTGAGACGGACAGGGGCAACGAGCAGTACTTC. Translated: CSVETDRGNEQYF.

V usage is TRBV5-5 and J usage is TRBJ1-4, with D uncertain. The CDR3 is 15 amino acids. CDR1 SGHKS and CDR2 YYEKEE come from the germline V gene (reference sequence). V lost 1 base, J lost 5 bases, and 12 bases lay in between. The CDR3 DNA sequence: TGTGCCAGCAGCTTGTGGGAGGGCAGAAATGAAAAACTGTTTTTT. It specifies CASSLWEGRNEKLFF.

The chain couples TRBV6-4 to TRBJ2-3; no clear D. Per the germline V gene, CDR1 is MRHNA and CDR2 is SNTAGT. The CDR3 has 15 amino acids. The V end lost 4 bases, the J end lost 0 bases, and 11 bases lay between the germline ends. In DNA form, the CDR3 reads TGTGCCAGCAGTGCCACCTCGGGTAGCACAGATACGCAGTATTTT. Encoded protein: CASSATSGSTDTQYF.

The V gene is TRBV6-5, the J gene TRBJ2-7; 7 nucleotides match TRBD2. CDR1 and CDR2 (germline): MNHEY, SVGAGI. The length of the CDR3 is 15 residues. V was clipped by 8 bases and J by 1 base; unmatched bases: 11. DNA for the CDR3: TGTGCCAGCTCATTACCCTGGGGAGGGTCCTACGAGCAGTACTTC. Translation: CASSLPWGGSYEQYF.

The chain links TRBV6-1 to TRBJ2-5; TRBD2 might be the D (5 bases). V lost 1 base and J lost 5, with 14 bases in between. The germline V gene has CDR1 MNHNS and CDR2 SASEGT. The CDR3 spans 15 residues. CDR3 region: CASSEGGLPRETQYF. For the CDR3, the DNA is TGTGCCAGCAGTGAAGGCGGACTTCCACGGGAGACCCAGTACTTC.

The chain joins TRBV5-6 to TRBJ2-7, with D maybe TRBD2 (5 bases). The V gene lost 6 bases and the J gene lost 6 bases, with 13 bases spanning the gap. Looked up from germline, CDR1 is SGHDT and CDR2 is YYEEEE. The CDR3 sequence is 12 residues long. The CDR3 coding sequence is TGTGCCAGCAATTGGGAGCAAAGCGAGCAGTACTTC. This sequence encodes CASNWEQSEQYF.

This chain links TRBV5-5 with TRBJ1-4; D gene ambiguous. The CDR3 consists of 14 residues. Trimming took off 4 bases at V and 8 bases at J, with 15 bases between the two ends. Germline V gene lookup returns CDR1 SGHKS and CDR2 YYEKEE (reference sequence). CDR3: CASSRPRVGEKLFF. As DNA, the CDR3 is TGTGCCAGCAGCCGCCCGAGGGTCGGGGAAAAACTGTTTTTT.

The V call is TRBV19, the J call TRBJ2-7, with 7 nucleotides matching TRBD2. Germline loops: CDR1 LNHDA, CDR2 SQIVND (reference sequence). This CDR3 has 15 amino acids. V lost 3 bases and J lost 2; bases outside the gene matches: 7. CDR3 coding DNA: TGTGCCAGTAGTATGGGGGGGAGTTCGGCCTACGAGCAGTACTTC. It specifies CASSMGGSSAYEQYF. The entire variable domain, with the rest obtained from reference TRBV19 and TRBJ2-7, is as follows: DGGITQSPKYLFRKEGQNVTLSCEQNLNHDAMYWYRQDPGQGLRLIYYSQIVNDFQKGDIAEGYSVSREKKESFPLTVTSAQKNPTAFYLCASSMGGSSAYEQYFGPGTRLTVT.

This clone was seen just once. V is TRBV5-4 and J is TRBJ2-2, with D uncertain. V dropped 1 base and J dropped 4 bases, with 20 bases sitting between them. Germline V gene sequence: CDR1 SGHNT, CDR2 YYREEE (reference sequence). CDR3 length: 18 amino acids. Here the CDR3 DNA reads TGTGCCAGCAGCTTGAAACTCGTAGGCCTTACGGGCACCGGGGAGCTGTTTTTT. It specifies CASSLKLVGLTGTGELFF.

This clone was found a few times. The chain carries TRBV7-8 and TRBJ2-2; 7 positions agree with TRBD1. Germline V gene lookup returns CDR1 SGHVS and CDR2 FQNEAQ. This CDR3 comprises 16 residues. V gave up 0 bases and J gave up 6 bases; unmatched junction bases: 7. The CDR3 is CASSLAGTVYPGELFF. CDR3 coding DNA: TGTGCCAGCAGCTTAGCCGGGACAGTGTATCCCGGGGAGCTGTTTTTT.

This clone was counted once. V is TRBV10-3 and J is TRBJ1-5; D is ambiguous. V dropped 1 base and J dropped 1 base, with 11 bases sitting between them. The length of the CDR3 is 16 residues. CDR1 and CDR2 (germline): ENHRY, SYGVKD. This chain's CDR3 is CAISEYGGMSNQPQHF. The CDR3 DNA follows: TGTGCCATCAGTGAGTACGGAGGGATGAGCAATCAGCCCCAGCATTTT.

This rearrangement joins TRBV19 to TRBJ2-2, with TRBD2 as a possible D gene (6 bases). The CDR3 spans 12 residues. Germline CDR1 reads LNHDA; CDR2 reads SQIVND (reference sequence). Trimming took 10 bases from V and 4 from J, leaving 10 bases between them. For the CDR3, the DNA is TGTGCCATTCTAGCGCGCACCGGGGAGCTGTTTTTT. Protein sequence: CAILARTGELFF.